This T cell receptor (beta chain) was sequenced in a study of T cells in Graves' hyperthyroidism and ophthalmopathy. In this sample, this clonotype turned up many times. The antigen remains unidentified. Study findings and constraints: Most thyroid clonotypes expanded above 0.001 were also detected in blood. A 13 V-J model separated ophthalmopathy from stable hyperthyroidism.

Thyroid ultrasound, orbital computed tomography, clinical symptoms, and serum thyroxine and TRAb underpinned diagnoses. RNA transcripts provided the source from which TCR beta CDR3 regions were amplified. Initially, a first-round RT-PCR of the TCR CDR3 employed the HTBI primer set. TCRdb redid the calling of the multiplex PCR reads with MiXCR, one entry per CDR3 protein. The sample lists approximately 400,000 distinct CDR3 sequences, about 14% seen once, with less than 20% in the top ten. Trimming left V 3 bases short and J 8 bases short, with 10 bases between. CDR3 length equals 12 residues. In germline, CDR1 is SGHVS, CDR2 FNYEAQ.

The origin of this receptor is a woman in her 30s with Graves' ophthalmopathy. This rearrangement joins TRBV7-6 to TRBJ1-1; perhaps TRBD1 as D (6 bases). The specimen sequenced was blood. This chain's CDR3 is CASSFETGEAFF. As DNA, the CDR3 is TGTGCCAGCAGCTTCGAAACAGGGGAAGCTTTCTTT.